This is a list of T cell receptor beta chains from one sample in a study of Graves' ophthalmopathy and Graves' hyperthyroidism. A single record per CDR3 protein comes from TCRdb applying MiXCR to the multiplex PCR reads. Of 600,000 to 650,000 distinct CDR3 sequences in the sample, 20% to 25% were seen once. The specimen sequenced was peripheral blood. The receptors were gathered from a woman under 30 with stable Graves' hyperthyroidism. Some clones in this sample may be carry-over from other donors' samples. Both conserved end residues are part of each CDR3. The order of the fields is clone size, V gene, D gene, J gene, CDR3 protein, CDR3 DNA. D genes are given only for firm matches. A clone size is listed for some rows: how often the clone was seen (once, few, many), or a class if it is expanded.

clone_size: many; v_call: TRBV18; d_call: NA; j_call: TRBJ1-1; cdr3_aa: CASSPRQDLNTEAFF; cdr3_nt: TGTGCCAGCTCACCACGACAGGACTTGAACACTGAAGCTTTCTTT
clone_size: many; v_call: TRBV6-1; d_call: TRBD2; j_call: TRBJ2-7; cdr3_aa: CASSLTGTSSSYEQYF; cdr3_nt: TGTGCCAGCAGCCTCACCGGGACTAGCAGCTCCTACGAGCAGTACTTC
clone_size: many; v_call: TRBV7-9; d_call: NA; j_call: TRBJ1-1; cdr3_aa: CASSLLYQYRVGTEAFF; cdr3_nt: TGTGCCAGCAGCTTACTATACCAGTATCGCGTAGGCACTGAAGCTTTCTTT
clone_size: many; v_call: TRBV6-7; d_call: NA; j_call: TRBJ1-5; cdr3_aa: CASSYGQYDQPQHF; cdr3_nt: TGTGCCAGCAGTTACGGGCAGTATGATCAGCCCCAGCATTTT
clone_size: many; v_call: TRBV24-1; d_call: NA; j_call: TRBJ2-2; cdr3_aa: CATSDQGNTGELFF; cdr3_nt: TGTGCCACCAGTGACCAGGGTAACACCGGGGAGCTGTTTTTT
clone_size: NA; v_call: TRBV20-1; d_call: NA; j_call: TRBJ1-1; cdr3_aa: CSAIDGAWAEAFF; cdr3_nt: TGCAGTGCTATCGACGGGGCTTGGGCTGAAGCTTTCTTT
clone_size: NA; v_call: TRBV6-1; d_call: TRBD1; j_call: TRBJ2-2; cdr3_aa: CASSRQGLRTGELFF; cdr3_nt: TGTGCCAGTTCTAGACAGGGCCTGAGGACCGGGGAGCTGTTTTTT
clone_size: many; v_call: TRBV7-2; d_call: NA; j_call: TRBJ2-7; cdr3_aa: CASSLVIAGKYEQYF; cdr3_nt: TGTGCCAGCAGCTTAGTAATCGCAGGGAAGTACGAGCAGTACTTC
clone_size: many; v_call: TRBV5-1; d_call: TRBD1; j_call: TRBJ2-7; cdr3_aa: CASSLNRGLGEQYF; cdr3_nt: TGCGCCAGCAGCTTGAACAGGGGGCTTGGCGAGCAGTACTTC
clone_size: many; v_call: TRBV12-3/TRBV12-4; d_call: NA; j_call: TRBJ2-5; cdr3_aa: CASSPPGSAQETQYF; cdr3_nt: TGTGCCAGCAGCCCGCCGGGCAGCGCACAAGAGACCCAGTACTTC
clone_size: once; v_call: TRBV6-1; d_call: NA; j_call: TRBJ1-5; cdr3_aa: CASTRTVSNQPQHF; cdr3_nt: TGTGCCAGCACGAGGACAGTTAGCAATCAGCCCCAGCATTTT
clone_size: few; v_call: TRBV6-5; d_call: NA; j_call: TRBJ1-2; cdr3_aa: CASSYSDRKNYGYTF; cdr3_nt: TGTGCCAGCAGTTACTCAGACAGAAAAAACTATGGCTACACCTTC
clone_size: many; v_call: TRBV4-1; d_call: TRBD1; j_call: TRBJ2-5; cdr3_aa: CASSQEGTRTGIETQYF; cdr3_nt: TGCGCCAGCAGCCAAGAGGGTACCCGGACAGGGATTGAGACCCAGTACTTC
clone_size: NA; v_call: TRBV12-5; d_call: NA; j_call: TRBJ1-1; cdr3_aa: CASGPPGNTEAFF; cdr3_nt: TGTGCTAGTGGTCCCCCCGGGAACACTGAAGCTTTCTTT
clone_size: many; v_call: TRBV20-1; d_call: TRBD1; j_call: TRBJ2-5; cdr3_aa: CSARDNRDRLVGFGETQYF; cdr3_nt: TGCAGTGCTAGAGATAACCGGGACAGGCTCGTGGGGTTCGGGGAGACCCAGTACTTC
clone_size: NA; v_call: TRBV5-1; d_call: TRBD1; j_call: TRBJ1-2; cdr3_aa: CASRTGQPTGANYGYTF; cdr3_nt: TGCGCCAGCAGAACGGGACAGCCTACCGGAGCTAACTATGGCTACACCTTC
clone_size: few; v_call: TRBV6-2/TRBV6-3; d_call: NA; j_call: TRBJ2-7; cdr3_aa: CASSMIPFGEQYF; cdr3_nt: TGTGCCAGCAGTATGATCCCCTTTGGAGAGCAGTACTTC
clone_size: NA; v_call: TRBV20-1; d_call: TRBD1; j_call: TRBJ1-5; cdr3_aa: CSATGGGGNQPQHF; cdr3_nt: TGCAGTGCTACAGGGGGCGGGGGGAATCAGCCCCAGCATTTT
clone_size: many; v_call: TRBV6-1; d_call: TRBD1; j_call: TRBJ2-7; cdr3_aa: CASSPQGTGEVEQYF; cdr3_nt: TGTGCCAGCAGTCCCCAGGGGACAGGGGAGGTCGAGCAGTACTTC
clone_size: many; v_call: TRBV6-1; d_call: NA; j_call: TRBJ2-7; cdr3_aa: CASSEVGGGSPEQYF; cdr3_nt: TGTGCCAGCAGTGAAGTTGGAGGAGGGTCTCCGGAGCAGTACTTC
clone_size: many; v_call: TRBV28; d_call: NA; j_call: TRBJ1-1; cdr3_aa: CASSLPAKAEAFF; cdr3_nt: TGTGCCAGCAGTTTACCCGCTAAGGCTGAAGCTTTCTTT
clone_size: NA; v_call: TRBV20-1; d_call: TRBD2; j_call: TRBJ2-7; cdr3_aa: CSAGRDALSEQYF; cdr3_nt: TGCAGTGCTGGGAGGGATGCCCTAAGCGAGCAGTACTTC
clone_size: many; v_call: TRBV20-1; d_call: TRBD1; j_call: TRBJ2-7; cdr3_aa: CSARDAKGASTEQYF; cdr3_nt: TGCAGTGCTAGAGATGCAAAGGGGGCGTCAACCGAGCAGTACTTC
clone_size: many; v_call: TRBV7-2; d_call: NA; j_call: TRBJ2-5; cdr3_aa: CASSLAGRGYQETQYF; cdr3_nt: TGTGCCAGCAGCTTAGCGGGCAGAGGTTACCAAGAGACCCAGTACTTC
clone_size: many; v_call: TRBV12-3/TRBV12-4; d_call: NA; j_call: TRBJ1-1; cdr3_aa: CASSGGGTFF; cdr3_nt: TGTGCCAGCAGCGGGGGGGGAACTTTCTTT
clone_size: many; v_call: TRBV6-5; d_call: TRBD1; j_call: TRBJ1-6; cdr3_aa: CASSYSRGPSSYNSPLHF; cdr3_nt: TGTGCCAGCAGTTACTCGAGGGGGCCCAGCTCCTATAATTCACCCCTCCACTTT
clone_size: many; v_call: TRBV3-1; d_call: NA; j_call: TRBJ1-5; cdr3_aa: CASSPTLSNQPQHF; cdr3_nt: TGTGCCAGCAGCCCCACCTTGAGCAATCAGCCCCAGCATTTT
clone_size: few; v_call: TRBV25-1; d_call: TRBD1; j_call: TRBJ1-1; cdr3_aa: CASSEWLTGGKTEAFF; cdr3_nt: TGTGCCAGCAGTGAATGGTTGACAGGGGGAAAGACTGAAGCTTTCTTT
clone_size: many; v_call: TRBV20-1; d_call: NA; j_call: TRBJ2-7; cdr3_aa: CSARGLTYEQYF; cdr3_nt: TGCAGTGCTAGAGGCCTAACCTACGAGCAGTACTTC
clone_size: NA; v_call: TRBV7-2; d_call: NA; j_call: TRBJ1-6; cdr3_aa: CASSLGSGVNSPLHF; cdr3_nt: TGTGCCAGCAGCTTAGGTTCAGGTGTTAATTCACCCCTCCACTTT
clone_size: many; v_call: TRBV18; d_call: TRBD1; j_call: TRBJ2-7; cdr3_aa: CASSPRTGNEQYF; cdr3_nt: TGTGCCAGCTCACCGCGGACAGGGAACGAGCAGTACTTC
clone_size: NA; v_call: TRBV14; d_call: NA; j_call: TRBJ1-6; cdr3_aa: CASSQDWASHLHF; cdr3_nt: TGTGCCAGCAGCCAAGATTGGGCATCACACCTCCACTTT
clone_size: few; v_call: TRBV5-4; d_call: TRBD2; j_call: TRBJ2-7; cdr3_aa: CASSFLLIDGLADEQYF; cdr3_nt: TGTGCCAGCAGCTTCCTCCTCATAGACGGACTAGCGGACGAGCAGTACTTC
clone_size: NA; v_call: TRBV12-3/TRBV12-4; d_call: TRBD1; j_call: TRBJ1-5; cdr3_aa: CASSRTGASYQPQHF; cdr3_nt: TGTGCCAGCAGTCGAACAGGGGCCAGCTATCAGCCCCAGCATTTT
clone_size: few; v_call: TRBV14; d_call: NA; j_call: TRBJ1-2; cdr3_aa: CASSQGSQGVTYGYTF; cdr3_nt: TGTGCCAGCAGCCAAGGATCCCAAGGAGTAACGTATGGCTACACCTTC
clone_size: NA; v_call: TRBV18; d_call: NA; j_call: TRBJ2-4; cdr3_aa: CASSPPGVSKNIQYF; cdr3_nt: TGTGCCAGCTCACCTCCAGGGGTTTCCAAAAACATTCAGTACTTC
clone_size: NA; v_call: TRBV11-2; d_call: TRBD2; j_call: TRBJ2-7; cdr3_aa: CASSLDRAGAGYEQYF; cdr3_nt: TGTGCCAGCAGCTTAGATCGTGCGGGAGCAGGCTACGAGCAGTACTTC
clone_size: many; v_call: TRBV20-1; d_call: NA; j_call: TRBJ1-1; cdr3_aa: CSARGGRGTEAFF; cdr3_nt: TGCAGTGCTAGGGGCGGCAGGGGCACTGAAGCTTTCTTT
clone_size: many; v_call: TRBV7-2; d_call: TRBD2; j_call: TRBJ2-7; cdr3_aa: CASSLVAGEIDEQYF; cdr3_nt: TGTGCCAGCAGCTTAGTAGCGGGAGAGATAGACGAGCAGTACTTC
clone_size: many; v_call: TRBV12-3/TRBV12-4; d_call: NA; j_call: TRBJ1-2; cdr3_aa: CASSSGEGNYGYTF; cdr3_nt: TGTGCCAGCAGTTCGGGGGAAGGGAACTATGGCTACACCTTC
clone_size: NA; v_call: TRBV12-3/TRBV12-4; d_call: NA; j_call: TRBJ1-2; cdr3_aa: CASSLAGRIGGYTF; cdr3_nt: TGTGCCAGCAGTTTAGCAGGGCGGATAGGTGGCTACACCTTC
clone_size: many; v_call: TRBV10-1; d_call: TRBD1; j_call: TRBJ2-7; cdr3_aa: CASSGFTTGGYEQYF; cdr3_nt: TGCGCCAGCAGTGGCTTCACGACAGGGGGCTACGAGCAGTACTTC
clone_size: NA; v_call: TRBV27; d_call: TRBD1; j_call: TRBJ1-1; cdr3_aa: CASSLDRVNTESFF; cdr3_nt: TGTGCCAGCAGTTTGGACAGGGTGAATACTGAATCTTTCTTT
clone_size: many; v_call: TRBV19; d_call: NA; j_call: TRBJ1-5; cdr3_aa: CASSIGGGGNQPQHF; cdr3_nt: TGTGCCAGTAGTATAGGGGGTGGGGGCAATCAGCCCCAGCATTTT
clone_size: many; v_call: TRBV6-5; d_call: NA; j_call: TRBJ1-1; cdr3_aa: CASSFRGLTGAFF; cdr3_nt: TGTGCCAGCAGTTTTCGGGGCCTCACTGGGGCTTTCTTT